The 14 T cell receptor beta chains listed next were all sequenced from one sample in a study of early T cells in non-severe SARS-CoV-2 infection. TCRdb processed the 5' RACE reads anew with MiXCR; each CDR3 protein has one entry. The profile covers about 100,000 distinct CDR3 sequences, with roughly 13% appearing a single time and 5.5% to 7% taken by the ten largest. The sequencing sample was made of whole blood. Receptor source: an adult who was a healthcare worker with PCR-confirmed SARS-CoV-2 infection or an uninfected control (not recorded which).

This clonotype was detected only a few times. V usage is TRBV27 and J usage is TRBJ1-3, with unresolved D. This CDR3 region has 11 residues. Trimming shortened V by 6 bases and J by 5 bases, and 5 bases separated the two germline ends. Germline V gene lookup returns CDR1 MNHEY and CDR2 SMNVEV (reference sequence). The CDR3 reads CASRHRNTIYF. CDR3 in DNA: TGTGCCAGCAGACATAGAAACACCATATATTTT.

The chain links TRBV7-2 to TRBJ2-3, with D perhaps TRBD1 (5 bases). Germline V gene sequence: CDR1 SGHTA, CDR2 FQGNSA. The ends were cut back, 5 bases at V and 5 bases at J, with 11 bases in the middle. The CDR3 has 13 residues. CDR3 sequence reads: CASSAGMKDTQYF. DNA of the CDR3: TGTGCCAGCAGCGCAGGGATGAAAGATACGCAGTATTTT.

This chain uses TRBV29-1 with TRBJ1-1, with D possibly matching TRBD1 (5 bases). The germline V and J ends were trimmed by 0 bases and 0 bases, with 8 bases remaining between them. Germline V gene data show CDR1 as SQVTM and CDR2 as ANQGSEA. The CDR3 has 14 amino acids. The CDR3 sequence is CSVEEGDVNTEAFF. CDR3 sequence (DNA): TGCAGCGTTGAAGAGGGGGACGTGAACACTGAAGCTTTCTTT.

The V and J genes are TRBV20-1 and TRBJ2-7, with 8 bases fitting TRBD2. V was clipped by 3 bases and J by 0 bases; unmatched bases: 7. Germline V gene data show CDR1 as DFQATT and CDR2 as SNEGSKA (reference sequence). The CDR3 length is 15 residues. CDR3 in DNA: TGCAGTGCTAGGGCACTAGCGGCGAGCTCCTACGAGCAGTACTTC. Its protein product is CSARALAASSYEQYF.

This chain links TRBV12-3 or TRBV12-4 with TRBJ2-2; weak D call: TRBD1 (6 bases). The V end lost 6 bases, the J end lost 3 bases, and 14 bases lay between the germline ends. This CDR3 region has 15 residues. CDR3 sequence (DNA): TGTGCCAGCAGCCCCCCAACAGGGTACACCGGGGAGCTGTTTTTT. Amino acids: CASSPPTGYTGELFF.

V and J are TRBV10-2 and TRBJ1-5, with 8 bases identical to TRBD1. Germline CDR1 reads WSHSY; CDR2 reads SAAADI. With V trimmed by 0 bases and J by 5 bases, 0 bases remained unmatched. The CDR3 extends over 14 amino acids. CDR3 protein: CASSESTGDQPQHF. The CDR3 DNA follows: TGCGCCAGCAGTGAGTCGACAGGGGATCAGCCCCAGCATTTT.

V is TRBV23-1 and J is TRBJ2-7, with 7 bases matching TRBD1. TRBV23-1 is an ORF; its function is uncertain. CDR3 length: 15 residues. V shed 6 bases and J 1 base; nucleotides not matched to a gene: 9. The DNA of the CDR3 is TGCGCCAGCAGGCATAGGGGGCAGTTATCCTACGAGCAGTACTTC. The encoded protein is CASRHRGQLSYEQYF.

The chain recombines TRBV29-1 with TRBJ2-1; no clear D. The germline V gene encodes CDR1 SQVTM and CDR2 ANQGSEA. The CDR3 extends over 13 amino acids. The V end lost 8 bases, the J end lost 7 bases, and 18 bases lay between the germline ends. As DNA, the CDR3 is TGCAGCATTGTGCTGACGGGTTTTAATGAGCAGTTCTTC. Its translation is CSIVLTGFNEQFF.

At least ten counts were recorded for this clonotype. The chain carries TRBV6-4 and TRBJ2-3, with 7 bases identical to TRBD2. Germline V CDR1 and CDR2: MRHNA, SNTAGT. J gave up 0 bases and V 3 bases, and 0 bases lay outside the gene matches. The CDR3 extends over 14 amino acids. In DNA, the CDR3 is TGTGCCAGCAGTGAAGCGGGGAGCACAGATACGCAGTATTTT. Protein product: CASSEAGSTDTQYF.

This clonotype was recorded at least ten times. In DNA, the CDR3 is TGTGCCAGCAGTGAAGATCATACTCTAGCGCTACGGGGAGATACGCAGTATTTT. This encodes CASSEDHTLALRGDTQYF. V and J are TRBV2 and TRBJ2-3; weak D call: TRBD2 (6 bases). The V gene lost 1 base and the J gene lost 5 bases, with 22 bases spanning the gap. Per germline, CDR1 SNHLY and CDR2 FYNNEI. CDR3 length equals 18 residues.

This clonotype was observed a handful of times. The gene calls are TRBV16 and TRBJ2-7; D is undetermined. There are 15 residues in the CDR3. From germline, CDR1 is KGHSY and CDR2 FQNENV. Trimming left V 0 bases short and J 3 bases short, with 12 bases between. The CDR3 protein is CASSQSISEFYEQYF. CDR3 bases: TGTGCCAGCAGCCAATCGATCTCGGAGTTCTACGAGCAGTACTTC.

This clonotype was observed many times. The V gene is TRBV15, the J gene TRBJ2-3; D is unclear. CDR3 length: 13 residues. V lost 1 base to trimming and J lost 5 bases, with 7 bases between them. Germline CDR1 reads LNHNV; CDR2 reads YYDKDF (reference sequence). The chain's CDR3 is CATSRVGGDTQYF. CDR3 DNA sequence: TGTGCCACCAGCAGAGTTGGCGGAGATACGCAGTATTTT.

This clonotype was recorded many times. The V call is TRBV7-9, the J call TRBJ2-1; D possibly matches TRBD1 or TRBD2 (5 bases each). V was pared by 0 bases and J by 11 bases, with 17 bases between. Germline lookup yields CDR1 SEHNR and CDR2 FQNEAQ (reference sequence). The CDR3 runs 15 residues. The CDR3 DNA is TGTGCCAGCAGCTTAGCCAGGGACGTGACGGATCAGCAGTTCTTC. Translated: CASSLARDVTDQQFF.

This clonotype has a single count. The chain employs TRBV28 and TRBJ2-7; 7 bases line up with TRBD1. The CDR3 covers 15 residues. Germline CDR1 reads MDHEN; CDR2 reads SYDVKM. V was clipped by 6 bases and J by 3 bases; unmatched bases: 11. This CDR3 reads CASSPPTGANYEQYF. The CDR3 DNA reads TGTGCCAGCAGCCCCCCTACAGGGGCCAACTACGAGCAGTACTTC.